This T cell receptor (beta chain) emerged from a study of identical twins. Germline V gene data show CDR1 as LNHNV and CDR2 as YYDKDF (reference sequence). The CDR3 extends over 12 amino acids. Trimming pared 3 bases from V and 0 bases from J, leaving 3 bases between. TCRdb re-derived calls from the 5' RACE reads in MiXCR, one entry per CDR3 protein. The repertoire has around 1.7 million distinct CDR3 sequences, roughly a third of them found once; the top ten carry around 0.3%. Whole-study results and caveats: Twin pairs' shared out-of-frame alpha sequences were enriched in low generation probability.

Of note for this clonotype: The antigen is not known.

The TCR originated in a newborn girl in good health. The sequenced sample was cord blood. The V call is TRBV15, the J call TRBJ2-7; D unclear. CDR3 DNA: TGTGCCACCAGCAGCCTCTCCTACGAGCAGTACTTC. Its translation is CATSSLSYEQYF.